The entry below gives a single TCR beta chain sequence along with its context. The ends were cut back, 6 bases at V and 0 bases at J, with 15 bases in the middle. Germline CDR1 and CDR2: SQVTM and ANQGSEA. The CDR3 has 14 residues. Some clones are missing from TCRdb's copy, which holds only in-frame ones; the method was immunoSEQ multiplex PCR. The sample has about 13,000 clones, just under 75% seen once. This specimen belongs to a study of graft-versus-host responses after intestinal transplantation. Processed graft tissue released its intraepithelial and lamina propria lymphocytes. This sample comprised ileum tissue, obtained 16 days after intestinal transplant. The chain combines TRBV29-1 with TRBJ2-7; D is perhaps TRBD2 (8 bases). The source is a human patient who received an intestinal transplant, so some T cells may come from the graft donor. The DNA for the CDR3 is TGCAGCGTGGTTAGCGGGGACAGCTCCTACGAGCAGTACTTC. Amino acids: CSVVSGDSSYEQYF.